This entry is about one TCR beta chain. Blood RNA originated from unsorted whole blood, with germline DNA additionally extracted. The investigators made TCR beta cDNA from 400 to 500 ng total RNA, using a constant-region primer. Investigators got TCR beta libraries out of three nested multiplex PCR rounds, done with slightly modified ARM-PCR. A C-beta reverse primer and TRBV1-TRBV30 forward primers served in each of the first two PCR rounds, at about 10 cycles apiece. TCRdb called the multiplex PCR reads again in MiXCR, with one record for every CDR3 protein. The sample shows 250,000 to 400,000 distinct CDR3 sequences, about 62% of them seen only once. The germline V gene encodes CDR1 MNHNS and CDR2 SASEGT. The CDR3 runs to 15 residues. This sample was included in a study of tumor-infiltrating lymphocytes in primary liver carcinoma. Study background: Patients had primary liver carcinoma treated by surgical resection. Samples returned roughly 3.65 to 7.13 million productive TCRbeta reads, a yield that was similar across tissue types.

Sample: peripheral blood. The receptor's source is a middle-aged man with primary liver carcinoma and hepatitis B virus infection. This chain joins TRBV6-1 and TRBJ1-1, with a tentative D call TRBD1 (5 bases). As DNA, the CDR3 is TGTGTCGGCCAGGGAAGGCTTCCCATGAACACTGAAGCTTTCTTT. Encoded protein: CVGQGRLPMNTEAFF.